The rows below give T cell receptor beta chains drawn from one sample of a study of T cell responses to AZD1222 COVID-19 vaccine. Using immunoSEQ multiplex PCR, the repertoire was profiled, and TCRdb retains in-frame clones only, with some absent. The profile covers 130,000 or so clones, with more than 80% appearing a single time and just under 3% taken by the ten largest. The material was peripheral blood, obtained on day 0 of AZD1222 vaccination. These receptors were collected from an adult in good health. The CDR3 runs from the conserved cysteine through the conserved F or W. A D gene is named only where the DNA matches it firmly. Not every row has a clone size; where given, it reads once, few, many or a size class.

CDR3aa: CASSPLQGIPLNTGELFF
CDR3nt: TGTGCCAGCAGTCCCCTACAGGGAATTCCTTTAAACACCGGGGAGCTGTTTTTT
j_gene: TRBJ2-2
v_gene: TRBV6-6
abundance: NA
d_gene: NA

CDR3aa: CASSPGLNTGELFF
CDR3nt: TGTGCCAGCAGCCCGGGACTTAACACCGGGGAGCTGTTTTTT
j_gene: TRBJ2-2
v_gene: TRBV7-2
abundance: NA
d_gene: NA

CDR3aa: CASSLMTSGGYQETQYF
CDR3nt: TGTGCCAGCAGTTTGATGACTAGCGGGGGCTACCAAGAGACCCAGTACTTC
j_gene: TRBJ2-5
v_gene: TRBV28
abundance: NA
d_gene: TRBD2

CDR3aa: CASSQDGEATEAFF
CDR3nt: TGCGCCAGCAGCCAAGACGGGGAGGCCACTGAAGCTTTCTTT
j_gene: TRBJ1-1
v_gene: TRBV4-3
abundance: once
d_gene: NA

CDR3aa: CARAGTLSNYGYTF
CDR3nt: TGTGCGCGGGCAGGGACGCTTTCTAACTATGGCTACACCTTC
j_gene: TRBJ1-2
v_gene: TRBV6-5
abundance: NA
d_gene: NA

CDR3aa: CASSHQGLAGGSYEQYF
CDR3nt: TGTGCCAGCTCTCATCAGGGACTAGCGGGGGGGTCCTACGAGCAGTACTTC
j_gene: TRBJ2-7
v_gene: TRBV28
abundance: NA
d_gene: TRBD2

CDR3aa: CASLILGTDTQYF
CDR3nt: TGTGCCAGCCTCATTCTCGGCACAGATACGCAGTATTTT
j_gene: TRBJ2-3
v_gene: TRBV7-9
abundance: NA
d_gene: NA

CDR3aa: CASSIDRGRTSPLHF
CDR3nt: TGTGCCAGTAGTATAGATCGGGGTAGAACTTCACCCCTCCACTTT
j_gene: TRBJ1-6
v_gene: TRBV19
abundance: NA
d_gene: NA

CDR3aa: CASSATIALGHQSTDTQYF
CDR3nt: TGTGCCAGTAGTGCCACAATTGCCCTGGGACACCAAAGCACAGATACGCAGTATTTT
j_gene: TRBJ2-3
v_gene: TRBV19
abundance: NA
d_gene: NA

CDR3aa: CASSWGQVGTDTQYF
CDR3nt: TGTGCCAGCAGCTGGGGACAGGTTGGCACAGATACGCAGTATTTT
j_gene: TRBJ2-3
v_gene: TRBV5-6
abundance: NA
d_gene: TRBD1

CDR3aa: CASTYPPQGLDGYTF
CDR3nt: TGTGCCAGCACCTACCCTCCACAGGGGTTGGATGGCTACACCTTC
j_gene: TRBJ1-2
v_gene: TRBV9
abundance: NA
d_gene: TRBD1

CDR3aa: CASREGQGYGYTF
CDR3nt: TGTGCCAGCAGAGAGGGACAGGGCTATGGCTACACCTTC
j_gene: TRBJ1-2
v_gene: TRBV2
abundance: NA
d_gene: TRBD1

CDR3aa: CASSLTNSPLHF
CDR3nt: TGTGCCAGCAGCCTCACTAATTCACCCCTCCACTTT
j_gene: TRBJ1-6
v_gene: TRBV5-4
abundance: NA
d_gene: NA

CDR3aa: CASSGYTGTYGYTF
CDR3nt: TGTGCCAGCAGCGGATACACAGGGACCTATGGCTACACCTTC
j_gene: TRBJ1-2
v_gene: TRBV7-9
abundance: NA
d_gene: NA

CDR3aa: CASAVVEEKLFF
CDR3nt: TGTGCCAGCGCTGTTGTTGAGGAAAAACTGTTTTTT
j_gene: TRBJ1-4
v_gene: TRBV5-8
abundance: NA
d_gene: NA

CDR3aa: CASSQNQQGVYEQYF
CDR3nt: TGCGCCAGCAGCCAGAATCAGCAGGGAGTCTACGAGCAGTACTTC
j_gene: TRBJ2-7
v_gene: TRBV4-1
abundance: once
d_gene: NA

CDR3aa: CASSQDGGPPYEQYF
CDR3nt: TGTGCCAGCAGCCAAGACGGGGGACCCCCCTACGAGCAGTACTTC
j_gene: TRBJ2-7
v_gene: TRBV4-2
abundance: NA
d_gene: NA

CDR3aa: CASSYRPGTSIGELFF
CDR3nt: TGTGCCAGCAGTTACCGTCCCGGGACTAGTATCGGGGAGCTGTTTTTT
j_gene: TRBJ2-2
v_gene: TRBV6-5
abundance: NA
d_gene: TRBD2

CDR3aa: CASSFRRDNYEQYF
CDR3nt: TGTGCCAGCAGCTTTAGACGCGATAACTACGAGCAGTACTTC
j_gene: TRBJ2-7
v_gene: TRBV7-2
abundance: once
d_gene: NA

CDR3aa: CASSLGGQGARGYTF
CDR3nt: TGCGCCAGCAGCTTGGGTGGTCAGGGGGCGCGTGGCTACACCTTC
j_gene: TRBJ1-2
v_gene: TRBV5-1
abundance: NA
d_gene: TRBD1

CDR3aa: CASSLPNRGGEAFF
CDR3nt: TGTGCCAGCAGCTTGCCCAATCGCGGGGGAGAAGCTTTCTTT
j_gene: TRBJ1-1
v_gene: TRBV5-8
abundance: NA
d_gene: NA

CDR3aa: CASSGQAGISPLHF
CDR3nt: TGTGCCAGCAGTGGACAGGCCGGGATCAGTCCCCTCCACTTT
j_gene: TRBJ1-6
v_gene: TRBV2
abundance: NA
d_gene: NA

CDR3aa: CSGGRMNTEAFF
CDR3nt: TGCAGCGGCGGCAGGATGAACACTGAAGCTTTCTTT
j_gene: TRBJ1-1
v_gene: TRBV29-1
abundance: NA
d_gene: NA

CDR3aa: CASTPTGDSYNSPLHF
CDR3nt: TGTGCCAGTACCCCAACGGGTGATTCCTATAATTCACCCCTCCACTTT
j_gene: TRBJ1-6
v_gene: TRBV19
abundance: NA
d_gene: NA

CDR3aa: CASSLLPHQPQHF
CDR3nt: TGTGCCAGCAGCTTACTCCCTCATCAGCCCCAGCATTTT
j_gene: TRBJ1-5
v_gene: TRBV3-1/TRBV3-2
abundance: once
d_gene: NA

CDR3aa: CASSLRAGGSYEQYF
CDR3nt: TGTGCCAGCAGTTTACGGGCAGGGGGCTCCTACGAGCAGTACTTC
j_gene: TRBJ2-7
v_gene: TRBV28
abundance: NA
d_gene: TRBD1

CDR3aa: CASSFSPGTAYEQYF
CDR3nt: TGTGCCAGCAGCTTCTCTCCCGGGACAGCTTACGAGCAGTACTTC
j_gene: TRBJ2-7
v_gene: TRBV11-2
abundance: NA
d_gene: TRBD1

CDR3aa: CASSGEQGSGANVLTF
CDR3nt: TGTGCCAGCAGCGGAGAGCAGGGATCTGGGGCCAACGTCCTGACTTTC
j_gene: TRBJ2-6
v_gene: TRBV4-2
abundance: few
d_gene: NA

CDR3aa: CASSSRGWNTEAFF
CDR3nt: TGTGCCAGCAGCTCCCGGGGCTGGAACACTGAAGCTTTCTTT
j_gene: TRBJ1-1
v_gene: TRBV7-3
abundance: once
d_gene: NA

CDR3aa: CASSLTGTSPYEQYF
CDR3nt: TGTGCCAGTAGCCTTACCGGGACTTCACCCTACGAGCAGTACTTC
j_gene: TRBJ2-7
v_gene: TRBV19
abundance: NA
d_gene: NA

CDR3aa: CASSLRQGVSYEQYF
CDR3nt: TGTGCCAGCAGTTTACGACAGGGGGTCTCCTACGAGCAGTACTTC
j_gene: TRBJ2-7
v_gene: TRBV27
abundance: NA
d_gene: TRBD1

CDR3aa: CASSLVQGVASPLHF
CDR3nt: TGCGCCAGCAGCTTGGTGCAGGGTGTAGCCTCACCCCTCCACTTT
j_gene: TRBJ1-6
v_gene: TRBV5-1
abundance: NA
d_gene: NA

CDR3aa: CASRLNTDTQYF
CDR3nt: TGCGCCAGCAGATTAAACACAGATACGCAGTATTTT
j_gene: TRBJ2-3
v_gene: TRBV5-1
abundance: NA
d_gene: NA

CDR3aa: CASSQALRDRASYEQYF
CDR3nt: TGTGCCAGCAGCCAAGCCCTCCGGGACAGGGCCTCCTACGAGCAGTACTTC
j_gene: TRBJ2-7
v_gene: TRBV4-2
abundance: NA
d_gene: TRBD1

CDR3aa: CASSSRGSLEQFF
CDR3nt: TGTGCCAGCAGCTCAAGGGGGAGCCTTGAGCAGTTCTTC
j_gene: TRBJ2-1
v_gene: TRBV13
abundance: NA
d_gene: NA

CDR3aa: CASSQERRGDYGYTF
CDR3nt: TGCGCCAGCAGCCAAGAGAGGAGGGGAGACTATGGCTACACCTTC
j_gene: TRBJ1-2
v_gene: TRBV4-3
abundance: NA
d_gene: NA

CDR3aa: CASSLRGLGETQYF
CDR3nt: TGTGCCAGCAGCCTAAGGGGACTGGGAGAGACCCAGTACTTC
j_gene: TRBJ2-5
v_gene: TRBV6-5
abundance: NA
d_gene: NA

CDR3aa: CASSQTFIKYEQFF
CDR3nt: TGTGCCAGCTCACAAACCTTTATAAAGTATGAGCAGTTCTTC
j_gene: TRBJ2-1
v_gene: TRBV18
abundance: NA
d_gene: NA

CDR3aa: CASSAVRAEDTQYF
CDR3nt: TGTGCCAGCAGCGCCGTCAGGGCCGAGGATACGCAGTATTTT
j_gene: TRBJ2-3
v_gene: TRBV13
abundance: NA
d_gene: NA

CDR3aa: CASSQREGYNEQFF
CDR3nt: TGTGCCAGCTCCCAGCGGGAGGGGTACAATGAGCAGTTCTTC
j_gene: TRBJ2-1
v_gene: TRBV18
abundance: few
d_gene: TRBD2

CDR3aa: CASSVDGGAQETQYF
CDR3nt: TGTGCCAGCAGCGTAGACGGGGGGGCCCAAGAGACCCAGTACTTC
j_gene: TRBJ2-5
v_gene: TRBV9
abundance: NA
d_gene: TRBD2

CDR3aa: CASSLGIRPTTEAFF
CDR3nt: TGTGCCAGCAGCTTAGGCATCCGGCCTACCACTGAAGCTTTCTTT
j_gene: TRBJ1-1
v_gene: TRBV13
abundance: NA
d_gene: NA

CDR3aa: CASSLARTGGSDTEAFF
CDR3nt: TGTGCCAGCAGCTTAGCCAGGACAGGGGGCTCGGACACTGAAGCTTTCTTT
j_gene: TRBJ1-1
v_gene: TRBV7-9
abundance: NA
d_gene: TRBD1

CDR3aa: CASSELSGVNSNQPQHF
CDR3nt: TGTGCCAGCAGTGAATTGAGCGGGGTGAATAGCAATCAGCCCCAGCATTTT
j_gene: TRBJ1-5
v_gene: TRBV6-1
abundance: NA
d_gene: NA

CDR3aa: CASSPLLQGGGQPQHF
CDR3nt: TGCGCCAGCAGCCCTCTTCTTCAGGGGGGCGGGCAGCCCCAGCATTTT
j_gene: TRBJ1-5
v_gene: TRBV4-1
abundance: NA
d_gene: TRBD1

CDR3aa: CASRTAYNEQFF
CDR3nt: TGTGCCAGTAGGACAGCCTACAATGAGCAGTTCTTC
j_gene: TRBJ2-1
v_gene: TRBV19
abundance: NA
d_gene: NA

CDR3aa: CASRSIRDRTYGYTF
CDR3nt: TGTGCCAGCAGAAGTATCCGGGACAGGACATATGGCTACACCTTC
j_gene: TRBJ1-2
v_gene: TRBV27
abundance: once
d_gene: TRBD1

CDR3aa: CASTRTGPGSNQPQHF
CDR3nt: TGTGCCAGTACCCGGACAGGGCCCGGGAGCAATCAGCCCCAGCATTTT
j_gene: TRBJ1-5
v_gene: TRBV19
abundance: NA
d_gene: TRBD1

CDR3aa: CASSIDHLVTTEQYF
CDR3nt: TGTGCCAGTAGTATAGATCATCTCGTTACGACCGAGCAGTACTTC
j_gene: TRBJ2-7
v_gene: TRBV19
abundance: NA
d_gene: NA

CDR3aa: CASSPRQGAYEQYF
CDR3nt: TGTGCCAGTAGTCCACGACAGGGAGCCTACGAGCAGTACTTC
j_gene: TRBJ2-7
v_gene: TRBV19
abundance: NA
d_gene: TRBD1

CDR3aa: CASSLGGSYGYTF
CDR3nt: TGTGCCAGCAGCTTAGGGGGCAGCTATGGCTACACCTTC
j_gene: TRBJ1-2
v_gene: TRBV7-9
abundance: NA
d_gene: NA

CDR3aa: CASSHGTYNYEQYF
CDR3nt: TGTGCCAGTAGTCATGGGACCTACAACTACGAGCAGTACTTC
j_gene: TRBJ2-7
v_gene: TRBV19
abundance: NA
d_gene: NA

CDR3aa: CASSFRGLLNTEAFF
CDR3nt: TGTGCCAGCAGTTTTAGGGGACTTTTGAACACTGAAGCTTTCTTT
j_gene: TRBJ1-1
v_gene: TRBV6-2/TRBV6-3
abundance: NA
d_gene: NA

CDR3aa: CASAEGYEQFF
CDR3nt: TGTGCCAGCGCAGAGGGGTATGAGCAGTTCTTC
j_gene: TRBJ2-1
v_gene: TRBV18
abundance: NA
d_gene: NA

CDR3aa: CASSLVPGQEKLFF
CDR3nt: TGCGCCAGCAGCTTGGTCCCGGGACAGGAAAAACTGTTTTTT
j_gene: TRBJ1-4
v_gene: TRBV5-1
abundance: NA
d_gene: TRBD1

CDR3aa: CASSFGTGFPGYTF
CDR3nt: TGTGCCAGCAGTTTCGGGACAGGGTTTCCTGGCTACACCTTC
j_gene: TRBJ1-2
v_gene: TRBV27
abundance: NA
d_gene: TRBD1

CDR3aa: CASSPVGMGTNEKLFF
CDR3nt: TGTGCCAGCAGCCCGGTCGGTATGGGGACTAATGAAAAACTGTTTTTT
j_gene: TRBJ1-4
v_gene: TRBV4-2
abundance: NA
d_gene: NA

CDR3aa: CATRHASGNTIYF
CDR3nt: TGTGCCACTCGTCACGCGTCTGGAAACACCATATATTTT
j_gene: TRBJ1-3
v_gene: TRBV7-2
abundance: NA
d_gene: NA